This section outlines one T cell receptor (beta chain) sequence together with its context. Germline V lookup: CDR1 SEHNR, CDR2 FQNEAQ (reference sequence). V was pared by 6 bases and J by 3 bases, with 3 bases between. This CDR3 spans 11 amino acids. Unique molecular identifier tags were affixed to discrete cDNA molecules. TCRdb re-analysed the 5' RACE reads in MiXCR, keeping a single row per CDR3 protein. The table shows some 40,000 distinct CDR3 sequences, with more than 9% occurring only once. This sample was taken from a study of early T cells in non-severe SARS-CoV-2 infection. The overall study: Alpha and beta chains were unpaired, from unsorted whole-blood bulk RNA.

Sequences were obtained from whole blood. The sequence was collected from an adult who was a healthcare worker with PCR-confirmed SARS-CoV-2 infection or an uninfected control (not recorded which). The genes are TRBV7-9 and TRBJ2-1; D gene uncertain. Here the CDR3 reads CASRSYNEQFF. Here the CDR3 DNA reads TGTGCCAGCAGAAGCTACAATGAGCAGTTCTTC.